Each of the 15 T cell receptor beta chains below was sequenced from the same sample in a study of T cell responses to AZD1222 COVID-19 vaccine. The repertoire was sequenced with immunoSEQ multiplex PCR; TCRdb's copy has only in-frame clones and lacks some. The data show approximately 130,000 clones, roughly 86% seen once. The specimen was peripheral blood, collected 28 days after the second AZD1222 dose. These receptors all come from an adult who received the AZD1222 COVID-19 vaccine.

CDR3 nucleotide sequence: TGTGCCAGCAGACAGGGGGGTGGGCCAGTTATCGAGCAGTACTTC. Protein sequence: CASRQGGGPVIEQYF. V usage is TRBV6-5 and J usage is TRBJ2-7; 8 positions match TRBD1. The CDR3 has 15 amino acids. The germline V gene has CDR1 MNHEY and CDR2 SVGAGI. V lost 6 bases to trimming and J lost 6 bases; unmatched junction nucleotides: 13.

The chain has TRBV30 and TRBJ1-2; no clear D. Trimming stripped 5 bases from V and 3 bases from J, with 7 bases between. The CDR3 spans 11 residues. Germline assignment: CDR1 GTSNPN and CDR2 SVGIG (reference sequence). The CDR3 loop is CAWRKYYGYTF. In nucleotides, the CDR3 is TGTGCCTGGCGAAAATACTATGGCTACACCTTC.

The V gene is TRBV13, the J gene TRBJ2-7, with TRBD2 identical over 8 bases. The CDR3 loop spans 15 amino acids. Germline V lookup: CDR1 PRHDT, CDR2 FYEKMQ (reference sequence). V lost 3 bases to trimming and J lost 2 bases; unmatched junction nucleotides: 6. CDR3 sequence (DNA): TGTGCCAGCAGCTTCCGAGGAGCGGGAGCCTACGAGCAGTACTTC. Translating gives CASSFRGAGAYEQYF.

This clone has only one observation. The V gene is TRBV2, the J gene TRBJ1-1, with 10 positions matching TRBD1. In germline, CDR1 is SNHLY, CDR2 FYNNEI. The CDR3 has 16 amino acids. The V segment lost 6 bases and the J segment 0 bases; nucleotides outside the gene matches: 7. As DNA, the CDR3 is TGTGCCAGCAGCCGGACAGGGGGGCGGATGAACACTGAAGCTTTCTTT. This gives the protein CASSRTGGRMNTEAFF. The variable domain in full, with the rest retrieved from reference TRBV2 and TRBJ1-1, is EPEVTQTPSHQVTQMGQEVILRCVPISNHLYFYWYRQILGQKVEFLVSFYNNEISEKSEIFDDQFSVERPDGSNFTLKIRSTKLEDSAMYFCASSRTGGRMNTEAFFGQGTRLTVV.

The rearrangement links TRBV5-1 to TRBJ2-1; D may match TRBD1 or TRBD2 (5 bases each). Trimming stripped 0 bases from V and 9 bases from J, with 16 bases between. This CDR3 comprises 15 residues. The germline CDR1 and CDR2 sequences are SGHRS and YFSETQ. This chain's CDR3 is CASSLGGYSKSEQFF. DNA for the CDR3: TGCGCCAGCAGCTTGGGGGGGTATAGTAAGTCTGAGCAGTTCTTC.

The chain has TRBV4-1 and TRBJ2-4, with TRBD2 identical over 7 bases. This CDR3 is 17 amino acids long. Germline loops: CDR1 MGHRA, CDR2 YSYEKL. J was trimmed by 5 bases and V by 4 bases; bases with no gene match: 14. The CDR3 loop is CASSRSLADGAQNIQYF. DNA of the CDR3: TGCGCCAGCAGCCGTTCCCTAGCGGACGGGGCACAAAACATTCAGTACTTC.

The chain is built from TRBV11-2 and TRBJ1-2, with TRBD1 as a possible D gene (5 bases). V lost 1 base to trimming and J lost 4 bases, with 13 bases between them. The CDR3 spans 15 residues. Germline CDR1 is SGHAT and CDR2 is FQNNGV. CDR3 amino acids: CASSLVEGLSYGYTF. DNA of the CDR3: TGTGCCAGCAGCTTAGTAGAGGGACTTAGCTATGGCTACACCTTC.

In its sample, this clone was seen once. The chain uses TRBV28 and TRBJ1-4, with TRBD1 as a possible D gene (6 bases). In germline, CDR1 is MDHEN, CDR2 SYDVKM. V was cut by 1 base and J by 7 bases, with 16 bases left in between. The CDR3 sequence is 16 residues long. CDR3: CASSLSLQGFSEKLFF. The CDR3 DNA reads TGTGCCAGCAGTTTATCATTACAGGGTTTTAGTGAAAAACTGTTTTTT. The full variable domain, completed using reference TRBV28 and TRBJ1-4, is DVKVTQSSRYLVKRTGEKVFLECVQDMDHENMFWYRQDPGLGLRLIYFSYDVKMKEKGDIPEGYSVSREKKERFSLILESASTNQTSMYLCASSLSLQGFSEKLFFGSGTQLSVL.

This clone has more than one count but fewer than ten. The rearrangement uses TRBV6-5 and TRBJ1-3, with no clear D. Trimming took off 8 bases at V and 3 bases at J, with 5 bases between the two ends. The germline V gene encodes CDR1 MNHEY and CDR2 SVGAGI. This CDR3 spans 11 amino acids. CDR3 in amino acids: CASVHGNTIYF. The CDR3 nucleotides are TGTGCCAGCGTGCATGGAAACACCATATATTTT.

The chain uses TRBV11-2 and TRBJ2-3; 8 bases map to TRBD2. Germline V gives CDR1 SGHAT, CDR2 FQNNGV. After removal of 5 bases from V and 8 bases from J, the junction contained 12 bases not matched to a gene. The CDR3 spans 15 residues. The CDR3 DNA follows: TGTGCCAGCAGCCGTTGGAGCGGGAGTACGGCTACGCAGTATTTT. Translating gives CASSRWSGSTATQYF.

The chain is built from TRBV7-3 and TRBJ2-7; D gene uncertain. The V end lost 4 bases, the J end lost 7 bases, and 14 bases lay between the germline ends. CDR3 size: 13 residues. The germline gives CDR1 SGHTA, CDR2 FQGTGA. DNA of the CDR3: TGTGCCAGCAGCTCTCAGGTACTGGGGGAGCAGTACTTC. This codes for CASSSQVLGEQYF. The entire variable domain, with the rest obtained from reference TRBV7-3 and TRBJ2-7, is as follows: GAGVSQTPSNKVTEKGKYVELRCDPISGHTALYWYRQSLGQGPEFLIYFQGTGAADDSGLPNDRFFAVRPEGSVSTLKIQRTERGDSAVYLCASSSQVLGEQYFGPGTRLTVT.

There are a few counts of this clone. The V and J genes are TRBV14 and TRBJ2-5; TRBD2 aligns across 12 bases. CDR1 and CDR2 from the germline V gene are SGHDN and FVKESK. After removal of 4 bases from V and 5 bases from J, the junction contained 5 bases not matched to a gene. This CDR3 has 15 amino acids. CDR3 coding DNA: TGTGCCAGCAGCCGTCTAGCGGGGGGGCGGGAGACCCAGTACTTC. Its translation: CASSRLAGGRETQYF.

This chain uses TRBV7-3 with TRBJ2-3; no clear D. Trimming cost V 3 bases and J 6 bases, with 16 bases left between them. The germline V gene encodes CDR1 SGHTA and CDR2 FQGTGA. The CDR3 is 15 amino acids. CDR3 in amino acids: CASSFSIRDPDTQYF. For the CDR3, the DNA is TGTGCCAGCAGCTTTAGCATTAGAGACCCCGATACGCAGTATTTT.

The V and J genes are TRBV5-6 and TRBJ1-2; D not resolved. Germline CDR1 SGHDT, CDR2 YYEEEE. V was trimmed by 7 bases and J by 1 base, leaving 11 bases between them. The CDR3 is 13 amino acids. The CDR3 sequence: CASLTAYNYGYTF. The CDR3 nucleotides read TGTGCCAGCCTCACAGCCTATAACTATGGCTACACCTTC.

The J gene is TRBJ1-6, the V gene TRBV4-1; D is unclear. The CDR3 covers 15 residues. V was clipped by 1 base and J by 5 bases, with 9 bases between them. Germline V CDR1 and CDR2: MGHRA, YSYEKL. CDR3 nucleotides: TGCGCCAGCAGCCAAGGACGGCTTAATAATTCACCCCTCCACTTT. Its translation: CASSQGRLNNSPLHF.